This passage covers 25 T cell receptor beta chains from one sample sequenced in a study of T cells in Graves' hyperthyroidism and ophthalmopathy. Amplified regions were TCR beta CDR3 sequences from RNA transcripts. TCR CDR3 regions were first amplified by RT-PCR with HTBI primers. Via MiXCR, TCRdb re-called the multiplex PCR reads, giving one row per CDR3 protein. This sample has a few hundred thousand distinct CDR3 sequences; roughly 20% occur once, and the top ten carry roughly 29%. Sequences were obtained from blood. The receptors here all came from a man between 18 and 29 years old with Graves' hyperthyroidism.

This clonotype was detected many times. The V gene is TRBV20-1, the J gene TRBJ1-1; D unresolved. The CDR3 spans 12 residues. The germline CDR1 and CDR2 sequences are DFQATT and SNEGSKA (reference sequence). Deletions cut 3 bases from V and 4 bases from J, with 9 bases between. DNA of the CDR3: TGCAGTGCTAGTAGATTGAGCACTGAAGCTTTCTTT. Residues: CSASRLSTEAFF.

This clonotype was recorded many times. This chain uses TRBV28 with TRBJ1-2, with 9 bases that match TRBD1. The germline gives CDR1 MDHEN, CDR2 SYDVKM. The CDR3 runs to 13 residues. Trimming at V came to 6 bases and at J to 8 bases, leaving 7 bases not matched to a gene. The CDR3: CASRSTGGEGYTF. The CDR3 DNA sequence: TGTGCCAGCAGATCTACAGGGGGCGAGGGCTACACCTTC.

The CDR3 sequence: CASSFYSGTPLNGYTF. The DNA of the CDR3 is TGTGCCAGCAGTTTTTATTCGGGAACACCACTTAATGGCTACACCTTC. This sequence joins TRBV12-3 or TRBV12-4 and TRBJ1-2; no reliable D call. CDR3 length equals 16 residues. With 3 bases removed from V and 6 bases from J, the gap between germline ends came to 20 bases.

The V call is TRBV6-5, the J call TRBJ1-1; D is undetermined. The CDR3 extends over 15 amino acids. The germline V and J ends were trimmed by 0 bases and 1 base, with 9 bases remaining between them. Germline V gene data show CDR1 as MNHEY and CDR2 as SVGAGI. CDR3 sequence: CASSYSLGKNTEAFF. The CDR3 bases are TGTGCCAGCAGTTACTCGCTGGGGAAGAACACTGAAGCTTTCTTT.

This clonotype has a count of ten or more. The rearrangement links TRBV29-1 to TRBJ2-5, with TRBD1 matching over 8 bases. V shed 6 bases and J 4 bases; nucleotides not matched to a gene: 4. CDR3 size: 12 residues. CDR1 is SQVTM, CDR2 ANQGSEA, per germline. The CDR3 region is CSVRTGSETQYF. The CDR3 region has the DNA TGCAGCGTACGGACAGGGTCAGAGACCCAGTACTTC.

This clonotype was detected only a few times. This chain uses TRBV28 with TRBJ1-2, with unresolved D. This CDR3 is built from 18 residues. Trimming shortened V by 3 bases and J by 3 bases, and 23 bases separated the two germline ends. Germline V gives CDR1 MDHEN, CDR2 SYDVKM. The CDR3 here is CASSFRRFEGSLDYGYTF. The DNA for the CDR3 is TGTGCCAGCAGTTTTCGTCGCTTTGAGGGCAGCCTAGACTATGGCTACACCTTC.

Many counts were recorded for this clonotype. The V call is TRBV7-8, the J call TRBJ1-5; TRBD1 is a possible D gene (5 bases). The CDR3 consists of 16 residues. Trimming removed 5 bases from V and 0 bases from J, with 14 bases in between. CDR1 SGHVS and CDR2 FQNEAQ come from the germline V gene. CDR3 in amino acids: CASSLGADYSNQPQHF. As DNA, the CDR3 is TGTGCCAGCAGCCTTGGGGCAGACTATAGCAATCAGCCCCAGCATTTT.

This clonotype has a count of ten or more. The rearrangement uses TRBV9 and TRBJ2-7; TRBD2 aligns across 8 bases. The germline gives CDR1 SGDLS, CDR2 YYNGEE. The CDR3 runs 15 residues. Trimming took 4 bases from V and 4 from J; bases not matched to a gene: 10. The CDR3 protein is CASSPGGGSVYEQYF. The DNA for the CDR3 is TGTGCCAGCAGCCCGGGAGGGGGATCGGTTTACGAGCAGTACTTC.

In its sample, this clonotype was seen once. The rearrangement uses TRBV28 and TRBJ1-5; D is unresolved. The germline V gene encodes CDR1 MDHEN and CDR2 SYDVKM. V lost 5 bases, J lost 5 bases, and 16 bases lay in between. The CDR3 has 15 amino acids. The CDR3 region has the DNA TGTGCCAGCAGTCCTTTAACAGTGCCCGATCAGCCCCAGCATTTT. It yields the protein CASSPLTVPDQPQHF.

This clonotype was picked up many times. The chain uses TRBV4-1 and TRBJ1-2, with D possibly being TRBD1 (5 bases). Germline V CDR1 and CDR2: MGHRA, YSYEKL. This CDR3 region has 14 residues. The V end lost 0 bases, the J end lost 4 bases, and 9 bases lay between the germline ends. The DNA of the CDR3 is TGCGCCAGCAGCCAAGATGCGGGGCCCTATGGCTACACCTTC. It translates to CASSQDAGPYGYTF.

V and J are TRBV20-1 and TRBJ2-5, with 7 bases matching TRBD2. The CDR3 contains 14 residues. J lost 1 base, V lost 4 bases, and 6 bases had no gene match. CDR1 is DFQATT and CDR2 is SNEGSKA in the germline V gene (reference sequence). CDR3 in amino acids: CSANGGGIQETQYF. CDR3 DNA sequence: TGCAGTGCTAACGGGGGAGGGATCCAAGAGACCCAGTACTTC.

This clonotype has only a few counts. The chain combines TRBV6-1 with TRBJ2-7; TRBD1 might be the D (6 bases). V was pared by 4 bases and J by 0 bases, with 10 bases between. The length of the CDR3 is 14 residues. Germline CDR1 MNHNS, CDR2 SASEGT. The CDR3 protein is CASSAGQSSYEQYF. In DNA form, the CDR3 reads TGTGCCAGCAGTGCCGGACAGAGCTCCTACGAGCAGTACTTC.

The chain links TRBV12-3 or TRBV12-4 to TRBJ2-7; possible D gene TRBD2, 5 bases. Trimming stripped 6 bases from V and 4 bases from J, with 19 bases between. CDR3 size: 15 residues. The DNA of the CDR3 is TGTGCCAGCAGACAGTCACAGTTCTCGGGGTACGAGCAGTACTTC. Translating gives CASRQSQFSGYEQYF.

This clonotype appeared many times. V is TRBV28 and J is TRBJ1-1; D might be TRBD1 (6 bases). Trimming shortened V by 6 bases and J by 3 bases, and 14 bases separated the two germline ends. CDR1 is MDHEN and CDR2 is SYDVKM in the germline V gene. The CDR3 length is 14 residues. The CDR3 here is CASSQLYRDTEAFF. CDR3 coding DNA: TGTGCCAGCAGCCAACTCTACAGGGACACTGAAGCTTTCTTT.

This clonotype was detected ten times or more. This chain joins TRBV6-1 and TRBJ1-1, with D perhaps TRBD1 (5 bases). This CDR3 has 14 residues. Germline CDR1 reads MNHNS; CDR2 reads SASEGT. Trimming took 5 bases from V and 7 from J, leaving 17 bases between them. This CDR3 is CASSPGVEKGEAFF. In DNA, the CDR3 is TGTGCCAGCAGTCCGGGGGTCGAGAAGGGTGAAGCTTTCTTT.

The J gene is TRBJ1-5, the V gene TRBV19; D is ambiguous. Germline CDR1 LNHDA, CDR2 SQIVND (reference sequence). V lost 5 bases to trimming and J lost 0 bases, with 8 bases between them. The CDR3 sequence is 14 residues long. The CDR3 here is CASSATNSNQPQHF. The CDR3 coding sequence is TGTGCCAGTAGTGCGACAAATAGCAATCAGCCCCAGCATTTT.

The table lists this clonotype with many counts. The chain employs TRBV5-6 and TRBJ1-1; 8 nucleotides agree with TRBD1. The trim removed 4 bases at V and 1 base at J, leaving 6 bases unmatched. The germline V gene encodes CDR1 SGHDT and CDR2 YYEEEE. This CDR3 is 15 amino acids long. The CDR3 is CASSPGQGGNTEAFF. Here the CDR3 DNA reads TGTGCCAGCAGCCCTGGACAGGGAGGGAACACTGAAGCTTTCTTT.

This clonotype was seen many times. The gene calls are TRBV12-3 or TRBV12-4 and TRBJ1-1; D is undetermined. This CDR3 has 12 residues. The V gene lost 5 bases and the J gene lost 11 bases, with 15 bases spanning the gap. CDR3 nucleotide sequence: TGTGCCAGCAGTCCTCTCGGCCTGGGGGCTTTCTTT. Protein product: CASSPLGLGAFF.

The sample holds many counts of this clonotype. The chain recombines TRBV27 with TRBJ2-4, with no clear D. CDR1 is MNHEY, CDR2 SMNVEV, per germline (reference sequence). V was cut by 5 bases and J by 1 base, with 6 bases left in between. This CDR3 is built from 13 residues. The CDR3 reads CASSASAKNIQYF. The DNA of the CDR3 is TGTGCCAGCAGTGCGTCCGCCAAAAACATTCAGTACTTC.

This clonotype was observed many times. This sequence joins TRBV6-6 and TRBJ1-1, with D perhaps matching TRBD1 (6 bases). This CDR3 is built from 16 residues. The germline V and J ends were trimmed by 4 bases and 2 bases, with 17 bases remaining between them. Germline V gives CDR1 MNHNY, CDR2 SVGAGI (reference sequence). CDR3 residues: CASSSSPWTANTEAFF. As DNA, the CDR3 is TGTGCCAGCAGTTCCTCACCCTGGACAGCAAACACTGAAGCTTTCTTT.

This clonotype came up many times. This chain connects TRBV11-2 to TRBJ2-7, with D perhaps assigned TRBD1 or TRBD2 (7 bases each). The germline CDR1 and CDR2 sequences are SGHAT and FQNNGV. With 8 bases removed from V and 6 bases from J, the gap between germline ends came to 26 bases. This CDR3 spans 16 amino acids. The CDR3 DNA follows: TGTGCCAGCTATGAGGGGGCGGGGGCCGGACGGGGCGAGCAGTACTTC. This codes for CASYEGAGAGRGEQYF.

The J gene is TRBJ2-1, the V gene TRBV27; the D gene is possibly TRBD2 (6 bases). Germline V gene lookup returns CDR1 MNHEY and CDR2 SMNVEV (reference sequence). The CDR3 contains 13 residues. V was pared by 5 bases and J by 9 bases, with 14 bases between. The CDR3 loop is CASSGFQGGEQFF. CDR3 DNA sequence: TGTGCCAGCAGTGGGTTCCAGGGAGGTGAGCAGTTCTTC.

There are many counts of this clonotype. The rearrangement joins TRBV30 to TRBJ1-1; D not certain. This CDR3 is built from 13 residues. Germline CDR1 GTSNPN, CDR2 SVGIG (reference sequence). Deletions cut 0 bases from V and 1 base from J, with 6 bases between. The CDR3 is CAWSVAQNTEAFF. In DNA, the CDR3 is TGTGCCTGGAGTGTAGCACAGAACACTGAAGCTTTCTTT.

The CDR3, as DNA: TGTGCCAGTAGTATACAGGGGGCTGCCGAAGAGACCCAGTACTTC. The encoded protein is CASSIQGAAEETQYF. This sequence joins TRBV19 and TRBJ2-5, with 8 bases that match TRBD1. Germline CDR1 LNHDA, CDR2 SQIVND (reference sequence). The CDR3 loop spans 15 amino acids. V lost 2 bases to trimming and J lost 3 bases; unmatched junction nucleotides: 5.

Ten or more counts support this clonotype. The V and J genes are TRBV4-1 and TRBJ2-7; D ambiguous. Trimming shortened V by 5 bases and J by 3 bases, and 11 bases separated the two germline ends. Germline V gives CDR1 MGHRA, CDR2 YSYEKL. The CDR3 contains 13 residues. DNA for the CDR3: TGCGCCAGCAGCACTTCGGAGAGCTACGAGCAGTACTTC. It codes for CASSTSESYEQYF.